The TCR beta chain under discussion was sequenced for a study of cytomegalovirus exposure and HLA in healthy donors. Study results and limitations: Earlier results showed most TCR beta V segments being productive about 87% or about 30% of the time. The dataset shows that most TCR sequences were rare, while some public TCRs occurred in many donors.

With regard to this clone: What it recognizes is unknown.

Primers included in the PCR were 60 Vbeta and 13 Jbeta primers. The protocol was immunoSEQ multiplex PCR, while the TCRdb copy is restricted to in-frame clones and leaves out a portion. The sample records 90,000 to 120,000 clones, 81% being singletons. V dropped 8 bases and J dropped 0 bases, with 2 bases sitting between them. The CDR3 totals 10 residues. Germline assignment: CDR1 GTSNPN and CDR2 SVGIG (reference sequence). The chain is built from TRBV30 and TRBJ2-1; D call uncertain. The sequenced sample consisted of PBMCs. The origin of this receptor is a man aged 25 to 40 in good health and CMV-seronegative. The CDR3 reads CALSYNEQFF. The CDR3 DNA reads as TGTGCCCTCTCCTACAATGAGCAGTTCTTC. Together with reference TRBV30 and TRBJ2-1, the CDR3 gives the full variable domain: SQTIHQWPATLVQPVGSPLSLECTVEGTSNPNLYWYRQAAGRGLQLLFYSVGIGQISSEVPQNLSASRPQDRQFILSSKKLLLSDSGFYLCALSYNEQFFGPGTRLTVL.